This T cell receptor (beta chain) was recovered during a study of cytomegalovirus exposure and HLA in healthy donors. The V gene lost 9 bases and the J gene lost 0 bases, with 9 bases spanning the gap. This CDR3 contains 13 residues. CDR1 SNHLY and CDR2 FYNNEI come from the germline V gene. PCR was performed using 60 Vbeta and 13 Jbeta primers. This table comes from immunoSEQ multiplex PCR, and its TCRdb copy is limited to in-frame clones, with some not included. The sample shows under 130,000 clones, approximately 80% of them seen only once. Worth noting for this clone: Its antigen is currently unknown.

Study-level points and caveats: HLA-A and HLA-B allele assignments for most subjects were reportedly predicted accurately using TCR beta sequences.

The clonotype comes from a young man in good health and CMV-seronegative. Sequenced material: PBMCs. This chain connects TRBV2 to TRBJ1-5; a weak D match, TRBD1 (5 bases). The CDR3 region has the DNA TGTGCCAGTAGGGACTATAGCAATCAGCCCCAGCATTTT. This translates into CASRDYSNQPQHF.